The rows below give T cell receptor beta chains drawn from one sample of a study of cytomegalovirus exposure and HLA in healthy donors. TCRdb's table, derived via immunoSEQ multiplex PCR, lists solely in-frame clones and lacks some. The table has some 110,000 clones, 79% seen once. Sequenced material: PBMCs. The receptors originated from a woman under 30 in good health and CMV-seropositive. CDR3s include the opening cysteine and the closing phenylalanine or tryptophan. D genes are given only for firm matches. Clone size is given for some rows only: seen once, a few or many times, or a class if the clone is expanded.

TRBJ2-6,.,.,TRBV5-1,CASSGLPSVGVLTF,TGCGCCAGCAGCGGACTGCCATCGGTAGGCGTCCTGACTTTC
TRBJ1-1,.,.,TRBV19,CASTSSPGLGTEAFF,TGTGCCAGTACCTCCTCCCCAGGGTTGGGAACTGAAGCTTTCTTT
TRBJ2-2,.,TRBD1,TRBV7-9,CASSPGGFAERTGELFF,TGTGCCAGCAGCCCAGGGGGATTTGCGGAGCGCACCGGGGAGCTGTTTTTT
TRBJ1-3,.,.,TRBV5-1,CASSLGASGNTIYF,TGCGCCAGCAGCTTGGGGGCAAGTGGAAACACCATATATTTT
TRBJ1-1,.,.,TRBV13,CASSLTQEAFF,TGTGCCAGCAGTCTGACACAGGAAGCTTTCTTT
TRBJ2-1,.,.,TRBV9,CASSVTGINEQFF,TGTGCCAGCAGCGTAACGGGGATTAATGAGCAGTTCTTC
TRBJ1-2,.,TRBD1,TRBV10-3,CAISDDRDYGYTF,TGTGCCATCAGTGACGACAGGGACTATGGCTACACCTTC
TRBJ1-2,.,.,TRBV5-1,CASSTNEGGYGYTF,TGCGCCAGCAGCACGAACGAGGGCGGCTATGGCTACACCTTC
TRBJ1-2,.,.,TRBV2,CASFAGGIYGYTF,TGTGCCAGCTTCGCGGGGGGCATCTATGGCTACACCTTC
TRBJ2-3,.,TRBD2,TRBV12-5,CASGSGLADTDTQYF,TGTGCTAGTGGTTCCGGACTAGCGGATACGGATACGCAGTATTTT
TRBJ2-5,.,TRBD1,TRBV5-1,CASSPGTGSAETQYF,TGTGCCAGCAGCCCCGGGACAGGGAGCGCGGAGACCCAGTACTTC
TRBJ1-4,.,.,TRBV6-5,CASSYTGGVNEKLFF,TGTGCCAGCAGTTACACGGGGGGGGTTAATGAAAAACTGTTTTTT
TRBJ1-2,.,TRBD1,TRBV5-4,CASSLEWTGGDYGYTF,TGTGCCAGCAGCTTGGAATGGACAGGGGGGGACTATGGCTACACCTTC
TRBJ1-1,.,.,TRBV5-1,CASSFSGENTEAFF,TGCGCCAGCAGCTTCTCAGGGGAGAACACTGAAGCTTTCTTT
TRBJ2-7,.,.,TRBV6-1,CASGLGDEQYF,TGTGCCAGCGGCTTAGGAGACGAGCAGTACTTC
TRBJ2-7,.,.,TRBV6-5,CASSLRDSPKYEQYF,TGTGCCAGCAGCTTAAGGGACTCCCCTAAATACGAGCAGTACTTC
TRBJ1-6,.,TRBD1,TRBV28,CASSLEIILQGSSYNSPLHF,TGTGCCAGCAGTTTGGAGATAATTTTACAGGGGAGCTCCTATAATTCACCCCTCCACTTT
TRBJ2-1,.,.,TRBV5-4,CASSLRLTYNEQFF,TGTGCCAGCAGCTTGCGCCTAACCTACAATGAGCAGTTCTTC
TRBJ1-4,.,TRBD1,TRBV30,CAWNGGTGGEKLFF,TGTGCCTGGAATGGAGGGACAGGGGGCGAAAAACTGTTTTTT
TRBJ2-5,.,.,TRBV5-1,CASSPVPAIQETQYF,TGCGCCAGCAGCCCGGTACCCGCTATACAAGAGACCCAGTACTTC
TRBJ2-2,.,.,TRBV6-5,CASSPDTGELFF,TGTGCCAGCAGTCCCGACACCGGGGAGCTGTTTTTT
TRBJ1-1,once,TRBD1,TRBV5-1,CASSLGTGVTEAFF,TGCGCCAGCAGCTTGGGGACAGGGGTCACTGAAGCTTTCTTT
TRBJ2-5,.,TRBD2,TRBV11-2,CASSSGLAGGTQYF,TGTGCCAGCAGCTCGGGACTAGCGGGAGGGACCCAGTACTTC
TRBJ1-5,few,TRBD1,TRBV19,CASSILGQPPQPQHF,TGTGCCAGTAGTATACTGGGACAGCCCCCTCAGCCCCAGCATTTT
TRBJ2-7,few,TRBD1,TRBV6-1,CASRAEQGAGEQYF,TGTGCCAGCAGGGCTGAACAGGGGGCAGGCGAGCAGTACTTC
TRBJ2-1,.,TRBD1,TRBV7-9,CASSTMGQGDNEQFF,TGTGCCAGCAGCACAATGGGACAGGGAGACAATGAGCAGTTCTTC
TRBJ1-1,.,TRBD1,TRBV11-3,CASSLGQGSTEAFF,TGTGCCAGCAGCTTAGGACAGGGCAGCACTGAAGCTTTCTTT
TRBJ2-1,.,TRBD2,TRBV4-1,CASSQGSGRSYNEQFF,TGCGCCAGCAGCCAGGGTAGCGGGCGCTCCTACAATGAGCAGTTCTTC
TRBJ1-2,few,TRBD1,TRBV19,CASSTYPGTDGYTF,TGTGCCAGTAGTACCTATCCCGGGACAGATGGCTACACCTTC
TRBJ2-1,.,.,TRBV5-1,CASSFNGAGDEQFF,TGCGCCAGCAGCTTCAATGGGGCAGGGGACGAGCAGTTCTTC
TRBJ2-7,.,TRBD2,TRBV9,CASSVAAGEYYEQYF,TGTGCCAGCAGCGTAGCCGCGGGAGAATACTACGAGCAGTACTTC
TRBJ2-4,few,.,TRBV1,CTSSQGLAVAKNIQYF,TGCACCAGCAGCCAGGGACTAGCGGTAGCCAAAAACATTCAGTACTTC
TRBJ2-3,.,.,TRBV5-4,CASSLAGNAADTQYF,TGTGCCAGCAGCTTGGCAGGGAATGCGGCAGATACGCAGTATTTT
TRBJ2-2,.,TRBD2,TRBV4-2,CASSQTGGPGTGELFF,TGTGCCAGCAGCCAGACGGGAGGGCCTGGCACCGGGGAGCTGTTTTTT
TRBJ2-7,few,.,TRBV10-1,CASSRGQPQGEQYF,TGCGCCAGCAGTAGAGGACAGCCCCAAGGAGAGCAGTACTTC
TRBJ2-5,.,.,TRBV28,CASSNHKAAVRVQETQYF,TGTGCCAGCAGTAATCACAAGGCGGCGGTACGAGTCCAAGAGACCCAGTACTTC